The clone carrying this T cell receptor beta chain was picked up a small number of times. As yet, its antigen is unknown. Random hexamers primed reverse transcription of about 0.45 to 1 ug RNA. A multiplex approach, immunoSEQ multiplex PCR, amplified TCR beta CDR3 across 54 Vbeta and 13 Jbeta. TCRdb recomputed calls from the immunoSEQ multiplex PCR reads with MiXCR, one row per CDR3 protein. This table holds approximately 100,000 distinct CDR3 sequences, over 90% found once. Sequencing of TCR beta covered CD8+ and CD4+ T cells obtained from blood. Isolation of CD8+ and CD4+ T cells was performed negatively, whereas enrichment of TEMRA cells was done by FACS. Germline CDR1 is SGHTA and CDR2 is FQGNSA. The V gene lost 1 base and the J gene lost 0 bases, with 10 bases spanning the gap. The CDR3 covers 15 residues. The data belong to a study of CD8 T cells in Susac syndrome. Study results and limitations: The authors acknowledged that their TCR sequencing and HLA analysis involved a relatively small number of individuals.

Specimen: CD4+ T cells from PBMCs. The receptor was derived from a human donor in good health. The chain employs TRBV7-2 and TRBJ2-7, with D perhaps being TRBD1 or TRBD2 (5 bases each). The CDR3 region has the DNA TGTGCCAGCAGCTTAGAACCAGGGAGCTCCTACGAGCAGTACTTC. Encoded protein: CASSLEPGSSYEQYF.